This T cell receptor (beta chain) was identified in a study of blood T cell repertoires in COVID-19 (TCRdb year 2020). Notes on the research overall: Samples from collaborators originated in the United States, Italy and Spain and spanned both the acute and convalescent phases of COVID-19. HLA class I and class II types, where available, came from metadata supplied by the sample provider rather than from assay-based typing. Subjects who had been exposed to COVID-19, were actively infected with it, or had recovered from it provided the deeply sampled blood TCRbeta repertoires that made up the dataset. The repertoires were released in a freely available public database meant as a resource for research on the immune response to SARS-CoV-2. Sample metadata almost always included a de-identified subject ID, COVID-19 status, age in years and sex. Samples came from the ongoing ImmuneRACE study (first 160 participants) plus 1,254 subjects from 6 global collaborators. The material from the prospective study consisted of cDNA or gDNA derived from T cells, B-cell-depleted T cells, or PBMCs.

The paper's findings and limits, for the study overall: The quantity of clinical and demographic metadata differed by source and by participant and was supplied without curation.

Participants in the prospective study were aged about 18 to 95 years, lived in 20 to 30 United States geographic areas, and enrolled through a virtual design. Cohort assignment in the prospective study relied on participant-reported clinical history from a screening survey and a study questionnaire. In the prospective study, whole blood, serum and a nasopharyngeal or oropharyngeal swab were collected from each participant by mobile phlebotomists. Participants in the prospective study had the option to provide additional blood draws and questionnaires over an approximately two-month period. Blood samples from the prospective study were shipped frozen or at room temperature prior to DNA extraction. The germline V gene gives CDR1 as SGHTA and CDR2 as FQGTGA. The CDR3 spans 13 residues, from the cysteine through the phenylalanine. Only the CDR3 portion is preserved as DNA: 39 bases, with reading frame beginning at the first base. Unmatched junction bases come to 11, with V trimmed by 5 bases and J by 11 bases.

The immunoSEQ Assay, a bias-controlled multiplex PCR, was used to amplify TCRbeta CDR3 regions from genomic DNA. The published analysis was carried out like this. The number of nucleated cells in each sample was estimated by amplification of reference gene primers within the assay. Sequence reads were collapsed and filtered to measure the absolute abundance of every unique TCRbeta CDR3 rearrangement. Productive Simpson clonality was computed per sample as the square root of Simpson's diversity index over productive rearrangements. As stored in TCRdb, this immuneACCESS dataset retains in-frame rearrangements with V and J assigned. A fraction of the clones does not appear; measured against another copy, unresolved V genes explain less than half of the discrepancy, and the remainder lacks a known reason. The V and J calls and the clone size are those of that table, but D and trimming were determined from the DNA. Within this sample are under 250,000 clones, with almost 85% of them counted one time only. The ten largest make up approximately 8.2% of the sample.

This clone was counted once. The specificity of this receptor is unknown. No base quality values were provided; no much bigger clone lies one nucleotide off. This clonotype was sampled from a woman between 50 and 59 years old with acute COVID-19. The rearranged segments are TRBV7-3 and TRBJ1-1; 7 central nucleotides agree with TRBD1. The sequencing sample was made of PBMCs or T cells enriched from blood (not recorded which). The CDR3 amino acid sequence is: CASSLGRGFRAFF. In nucleotides, the sequence is TGTGCCAGCAGCCTGGGCAGGGGGTTCCGGGCTTTCTTT.